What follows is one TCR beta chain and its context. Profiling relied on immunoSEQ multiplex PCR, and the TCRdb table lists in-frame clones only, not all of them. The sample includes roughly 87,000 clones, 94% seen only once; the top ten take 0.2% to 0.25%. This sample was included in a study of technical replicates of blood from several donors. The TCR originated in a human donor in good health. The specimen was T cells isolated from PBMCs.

The CDR3 nucleotides read TGCGCCAGCAGCTTAACCGGGACTAGGCAAGAGACCCAGTACTTC. Protein product: CASSLTGTRQETQYF. V gene TRBV5-1 combines with J gene TRBJ2-5; 8 bases line up with TRBD2. CDR1 and CDR2 (germline): SGHRS, YFSETQ. Trimming took 2 bases from V and 2 from J; bases not matched to a gene: 5. The CDR3 consists of 15 residues.